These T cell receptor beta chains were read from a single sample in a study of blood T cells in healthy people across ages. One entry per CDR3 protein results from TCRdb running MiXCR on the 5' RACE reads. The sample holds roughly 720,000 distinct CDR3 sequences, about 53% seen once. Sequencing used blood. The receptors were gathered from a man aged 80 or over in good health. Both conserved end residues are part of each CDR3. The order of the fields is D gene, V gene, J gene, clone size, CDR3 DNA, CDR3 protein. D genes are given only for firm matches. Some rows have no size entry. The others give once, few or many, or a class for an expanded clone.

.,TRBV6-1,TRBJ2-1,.,TGTGCCAGCAGTGAAGCCAGCTGGAATGAGGGGCTAGATGAGCAGTTCTTC,CASSEASWNEGLDEQFF
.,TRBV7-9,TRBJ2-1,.,TGTGCCAGCAGCTTAGATCCCAACGGAGGGGGCAAGTTCTTC,CASSLDPNGGGKFF
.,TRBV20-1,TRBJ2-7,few,TGCAGTGCTAGGCGAGGGGGGAGAACAAACGAGCAGTACTTC,CSARRGGRTNEQYF
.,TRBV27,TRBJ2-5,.,TGTGCCAGCAGTAGGGCAGGGGACGGGCAGTACTTC,CASSRAGDGQYF
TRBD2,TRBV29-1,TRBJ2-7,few,TGCAGCGTTGCCGGGACTAGCGGGCTCCGGTCCGAGCAGTACTTC,CSVAGTSGLRSEQYF
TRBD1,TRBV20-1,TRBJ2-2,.,TGCAGTGCGCTCGACAGGGGGCCGACCGGGGAGCTGTTTTTT,CSALDRGPTGELFF
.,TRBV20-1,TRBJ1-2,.,TGCAGTGCTACCAACACAGAACTTAACTATGGCTACACCTTC,CSATNTELNYGYTF
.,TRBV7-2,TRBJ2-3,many,TGTGCCAGCAGCTTCAGTGACGACAGGCACAGATACGCGTATTTT,CASSFSDDRHRYAYF
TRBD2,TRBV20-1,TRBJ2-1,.,TGCAGTTCAGAGGGGGGAACTAGCGGGAGGGACTACAATGAGCAGTTCTTC,CSSEGGTSGRDYNEQFF
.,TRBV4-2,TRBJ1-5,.,TGTGCCAGCAGCCAAGATGGCAGCTCGGCTCCCAATCAGCCCCAGCATTTT,CASSQDGSSAPNQPQHF
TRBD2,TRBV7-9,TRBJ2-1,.,TGTGCCAGCAGCGTAAAACGCGGGGGAGGGAATGAGCAGTTCTTC,CASSVKRGGGNEQFF
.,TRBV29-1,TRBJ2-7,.,TGCAGCGCGCAAACCCGACTAACCTACGAGCAGTACTTC,CSAQTRLTYEQYF
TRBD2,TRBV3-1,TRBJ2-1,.,TGTGCCAGCAGCCAAGACCCTAGCGGAGGGAGGTACAATGAGCAGTTCTTC,CASSQDPSGGRYNEQFF
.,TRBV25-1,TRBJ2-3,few,TGTGCCAGCAGCCAGACGGGAAGCACAGATACGCAGTATTTT,CASSQTGSTDTQYF
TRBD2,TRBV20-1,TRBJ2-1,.,TGCAGTGCCGCAACCACTAGCGGGAATTCGTTCTTC,CSAATTSGNSFF
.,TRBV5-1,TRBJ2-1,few,TGCGCCAGCAGCTTGGGGACCGAGTACAATGAGCAGTTCTTC,CASSLGTEYNEQFF
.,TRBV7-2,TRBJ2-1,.,TGTGCCAGCAGCTGGGACGCGGGATCCTACAATGAGCAGTTCTTC,CASSWDAGSYNEQFF
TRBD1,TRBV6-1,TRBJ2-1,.,TGTGCCAGCAGGGACAGGGCCCCTTCCTACAATGAGCAGTTCTTC,CASRDRAPSYNEQFF
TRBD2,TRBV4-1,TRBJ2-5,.,TGCGCCAGCAGCCAAGAGAAGAGGACTAGCGGGAGAACTTACACCCCACACAATGAGCAGTACTTC,CASSQEKRTSGRTYTPHNEQYF
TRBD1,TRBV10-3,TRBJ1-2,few,TGTGCCATCAGTGAGTCCCAGGGGGCTGGTGGCTACACCTTC,CAISESQGAGGYTF
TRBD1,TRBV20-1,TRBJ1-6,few,TGCAGTGCTAGAGACGCCGAGACCGGGACAGGGTGGAATTCACCCCTCCACTTT,CSARDAETGTGWNSPLHF
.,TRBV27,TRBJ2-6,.,TGTGCCAGCAGTTTCAGGGACGCAGGGGCCAACGTCCTGACTTTC,CASSFRDAGANVLTF
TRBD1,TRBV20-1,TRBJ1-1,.,TGCAGTGCTCGCAGACAGGGCGAAGCTTTCTTT,CSARRQGEAFF
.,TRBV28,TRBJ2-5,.,TGTGCCAGCAGTTTCGGGGCTAGGCAGTACTTC,CASSFGARQYF
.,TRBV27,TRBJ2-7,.,TGTGCCAGCAGTCGGACGGGGTTCTCCTACGAGCAGTACTTC,CASSRTGFSYEQYF
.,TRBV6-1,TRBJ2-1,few,TGTGCCAGCAGTGACGGCCCAGAGGTCGTGGACAATGAGCAGTTCTTC,CASSDGPEVVDNEQFF
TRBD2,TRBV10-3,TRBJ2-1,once,TGTGCCATCAGTGAGCGCCCGGGACTAGCGGGGTCAGGGGTCAATGAGCAGTTCTTC,CAISERPGLAGSGVNEQFF
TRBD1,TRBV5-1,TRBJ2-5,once,TGCGCCAGCAGCTCACCGGACAGGGGGTTTGAGACCCAGTACTTC,CASSSPDRGFETQYF
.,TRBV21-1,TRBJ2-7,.,TGTGCCAGCAGGGGGGACGGGGACTACGAGCAGTACTTC,CASRGDGDYEQYF
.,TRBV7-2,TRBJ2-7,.,TGTACCAGCAGCTTAAGGTGGGCAGACGAGCAGTACTTC,CTSSLRWADEQYF
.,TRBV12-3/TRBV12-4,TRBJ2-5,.,TGTGCCAGCAGTATCGGACGGAAAGAGACCCAGTACTTC,CASSIGRKETQYF
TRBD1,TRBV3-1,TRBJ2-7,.,TGTGCCAGCAGCAGGCGACAGGGAAGCGAGCAGTACTTC,CASSRRQGSEQYF
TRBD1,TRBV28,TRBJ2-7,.,TGTGCCAGCAGTCCTCAGACTATAGGGGGCAATGAGCAGTACTTC,CASSPQTIGGNEQYF
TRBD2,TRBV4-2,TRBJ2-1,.,TGTGCCAGCAGCCAGGGACTAGGGACCTACAATGAGCAGTTCTTC,CASSQGLGTYNEQFF
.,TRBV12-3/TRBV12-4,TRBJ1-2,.,TGTGCCAGCAGTTTAGCGGGACAAACTAACTATGGCTACACCTTC,CASSLAGQTNYGYTF
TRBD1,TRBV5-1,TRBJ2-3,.,TGCGCCAGCAGCTTTACAGGGGATGTAGACGCGTATTTT,CASSFTGDVDAYF
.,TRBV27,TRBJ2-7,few,TGTGCCAGCAGTACGATGAGCTCCTACGAGCAGTACTTC,CASSTMSSYEQYF
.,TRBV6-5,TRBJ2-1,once,TGTGCCAGCAGTCCACGGGGCCAGAGGCCGGAGGGTGAGCAGTTCTTC,CASSPRGQRPEGEQFF
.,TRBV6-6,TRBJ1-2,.,TGTGCCACATGGGGGGTACTCAACTTCTATGGCTACACCTTC,CATWGVLNFYGYTF
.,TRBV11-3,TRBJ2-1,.,TGTGCCAGCAGCTTAGAAGCTGTAGGTGAGCAGTTCTTC,CASSLEAVGEQFF
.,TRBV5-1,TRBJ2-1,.,TGCGCCAGCAGCCCCATGGGGGGCGCCTACAATGAGCAGTTCTTC,CASSPMGGAYNEQFF
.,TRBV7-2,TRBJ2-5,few,TGTGCCAGCAGCCTGGGGCGAGTGGAGACCCAGTACTTC,CASSLGRVETQYF
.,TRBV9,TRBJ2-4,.,TGTGCCAGCAGCGTCGAAGGTGTCTCGGGCATTCAGTACTTC,CASSVEGVSGIQYF
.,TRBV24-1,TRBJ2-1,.,TGTGCCACCAGTGACGCCGCGCCCAGCTCCTACAATGAGCAGTTCTTC,CATSDAAPSSYNEQFF
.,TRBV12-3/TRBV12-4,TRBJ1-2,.,TGTGCCAGCAGTTTAGTGGAAATCGGCTATGGCTACACCTTC,CASSLVEIGYGYTF
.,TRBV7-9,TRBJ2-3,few,TGTGCCAGCAGATTAGCGGCGGGGTCTAGCACAGATACGCAGTATTTT,CASRLAAGSSTDTQYF
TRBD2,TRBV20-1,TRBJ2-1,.,TGCAGTGCGGATGGGACTAGCGGGAGGCCGGGGGATGAGCAGTTCTTC,CSADGTSGRPGDEQFF
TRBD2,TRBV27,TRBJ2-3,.,TGTGCCAGCAGTCCGCCTCGTGCGGGAGGGATCACAGATACGCAGTATTTT,CASSPPRAGGITDTQYF